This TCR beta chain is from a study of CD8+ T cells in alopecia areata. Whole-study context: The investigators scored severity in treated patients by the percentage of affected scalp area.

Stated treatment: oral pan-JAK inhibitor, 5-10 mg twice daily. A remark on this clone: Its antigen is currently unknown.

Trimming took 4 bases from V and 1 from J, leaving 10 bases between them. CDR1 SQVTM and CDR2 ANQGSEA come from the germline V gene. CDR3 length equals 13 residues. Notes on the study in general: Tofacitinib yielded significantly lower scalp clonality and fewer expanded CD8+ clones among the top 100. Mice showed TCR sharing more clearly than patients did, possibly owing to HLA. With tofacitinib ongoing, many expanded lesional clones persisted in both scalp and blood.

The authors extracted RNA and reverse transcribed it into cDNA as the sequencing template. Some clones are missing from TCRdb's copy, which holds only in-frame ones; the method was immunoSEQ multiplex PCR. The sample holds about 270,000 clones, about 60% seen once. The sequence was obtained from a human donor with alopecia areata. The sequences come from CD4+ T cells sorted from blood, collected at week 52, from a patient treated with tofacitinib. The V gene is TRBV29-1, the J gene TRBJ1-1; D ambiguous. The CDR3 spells CSVAETPNTEAFF. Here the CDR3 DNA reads TGCAGCGTTGCCGAAACCCCGAACACTGAAGCTTTCTTT.